A single sample gave rise to the 30 T cell receptor beta chains below, sequenced in a study of cytomegalovirus exposure and HLA in healthy donors. The PCR ran on 60 Vbeta and 13 Jbeta primers. Assay: immunoSEQ multiplex PCR; the TCRdb copy retains only in-frame clones and omits some. The sample has 150,000 to 250,000 clones, more than 65% seen once. Sequenced material: PBMCs. These TCRs come from a girl aged 10 to 17 in good health and CMV-seropositive.

This rearrangement joins TRBV10-3 to TRBJ2-5, with TRBD1 matching over 9 bases. This CDR3 contains 14 residues. Trimming removed 5 bases from V and 4 bases from J; junction bases left unmatched: 5. The germline V gene encodes CDR1 ENHRY and CDR2 SYGVKD. The CDR3 protein is CAISQDRGGETQYF. The CDR3 region has the DNA TGTGCCATCAGTCAAGACAGGGGGGGAGAGACCCAGTACTTC.

This chain joins TRBV15 and TRBJ1-1; the D gene is possibly TRBD1 (5 bases). Germline CDR1 and CDR2: LNHNV and YYDKDF (reference sequence). Trimming took 1 base from V and 3 from J, leaving 15 bases between them. The CDR3 runs to 16 residues. This CDR3 is CATSRVGGMDYTEAFF. The CDR3 DNA reads TGTGCCACCAGCAGAGTCGGGGGAATGGATTACACTGAAGCTTTCTTT.

The chain employs TRBV6-5 and TRBJ2-7; a possible D gene is TRBD1 (6 bases). The length of the CDR3 is 12 residues. Germline CDR1 and CDR2: MNHEY and SVGAGI. This CDR3 reads CSIGQRRSEQYF. The CDR3 nucleotides read TGTTCCATCGGACAGCGGAGGAGCGAGCAGTACTTC.

The rearrangement links TRBV7-9 to TRBJ2-7; D not certain. Trimming stripped 2 bases from V and 2 bases from J, with 10 bases between. The CDR3 loop spans 14 amino acids. Germline V gene data show CDR1 as SEHNR and CDR2 as FQNEAQ (reference sequence). CDR3 loop: CASSLSTSPYEQYF. Written as DNA, the CDR3 is TGTGCCAGCAGCTTAAGCACCTCTCCCTACGAGCAGTACTTC.

The V gene is TRBV10-1, the J gene TRBJ2-7, with 8 positions matching TRBD1. With 5 bases clipped from V and 5 bases from J, the junction kept 5 bases outside the gene matches. Germline V gene lookup returns CDR1 WNHNN and CDR2 SYGVQD (reference sequence). This CDR3 spans 13 amino acids. CDR3 sequence (DNA): TGCGCCAGCAGTAGAGGACAGGGAAACGAGCAGTACTTC. Residues: CASSRGQGNEQYF.

J is TRBJ2-5 and V is TRBV7-2, with TRBD1 identical over 8 bases. The germline gives CDR1 SGHTA, CDR2 FQGNSA. The CDR3 is 15 amino acids. Trimming took 5 bases from V and 4 from J; bases not matched to a gene: 9. The CDR3 loop reads CASSPPWTGRETQYF. For the CDR3, the DNA is TGTGCCAGCAGCCCTCCTTGGACAGGGCGAGAGACCCAGTACTTC.

The rearrangement uses TRBV10-3 and TRBJ2-3, with TRBD1 as a possible D gene (6 bases). Germline CDR1 is ENHRY and CDR2 is SYGVKD. Trimming shortened V by 4 bases and J by 2 bases, and 10 bases separated the two germline ends. The CDR3 runs 14 residues. The CDR3 DNA reads as TGTGCCATCAGTGGGGGGCCGTCCACAGATACGCAGTATTTT. This sequence encodes CAISGGPSTDTQYF.

The rearrangement uses TRBV12-5 and TRBJ1-1, with 9 bases identical to TRBD1. The ends lost 6 bases at V and 7 bases at J; junction bases unmatched: 6. Germline V lookup: CDR1 LGHNT, CDR2 FRNRAP. The CDR3 has 13 amino acids. The CDR3 DNA sequence: TGTGCTAGTGGGAGGGACAGGGATGGTGAAGCTTTCTTT. Protein product: CASGRDRDGEAFF.

The chain employs TRBV4-3 and TRBJ1-1, with TRBD1 matching 9 bases. The CDR3 sequence is 15 residues long. Germline V gives CDR1 LGHNA, CDR2 YSLEER. Trimming at V came to 1 base and at J to 8 bases, leaving 8 bases not matched to a gene. Here the CDR3 reads CASSQARQGGSEAFF. In nucleotides, the CDR3 is TGCGCCAGCAGCCAAGCGAGACAGGGGGGATCCGAAGCTTTCTTT.

The chain uses TRBV5-6 and TRBJ2-3, with TRBD2 identical over 10 bases. The trim removed 4 bases at V and 3 bases at J, leaving 2 bases unmatched. CDR3 size: 14 residues. The germline V gene encodes CDR1 SGHDT and CDR2 YYEEEE. CDR3 DNA sequence: TGTGCCAGCAGCGCGGGACTAGCGACAGATACGCAGTATTTT. It specifies CASSAGLATDTQYF.

This clone has only a few counts. The genes are TRBV6-4 and TRBJ1-1; D is ambiguous. Germline V gene sequence: CDR1 MRHNA, CDR2 SNTAGT. The V end lost 5 bases, the J end lost 1 base, and 8 bases lay between the germline ends. The CDR3 loop spans 13 amino acids. The CDR3 sequence: CASSFGENTEAFF. CDR3 DNA: TGTGCCAGCAGTTTCGGGGAGAACACTGAAGCTTTCTTT.

The chain employs TRBV4-1 and TRBJ2-5; 9 bases line up with TRBD2. CDR3 length: 15 residues. V lost 2 bases and J lost 4; bases outside the gene matches: 5. Per germline, CDR1 MGHRA and CDR2 YSYEKL. Here the CDR3 DNA reads TGCGCCAGCAGCCAACTGGGACTAGCTTTAGAGACCCAGTACTTC. Translation gives CASSQLGLALETQYF.

The chain is built from TRBV4-3 and TRBJ2-1; 8 bases fit TRBD1. CDR1 and CDR2 (germline): LGHNA, YSLEER. CDR3 size: 15 residues. The junction had 6 bases not matched to a gene; V was cut back by 4 bases and J by 4 bases. For the CDR3, the DNA is TGCGCCAGCAGCCCCGGGACAGGCGAGTACAATGAGCAGTTCTTC. It is translated as CASSPGTGEYNEQFF.

This clone was detected only once. This chain connects TRBV10-3 to TRBJ2-2; TRBD1 matches at 7 bases. Germline trimming cut 9 bases from V and 7 bases from J; bases unmatched to any gene: 8. Germline lookup yields CDR1 ENHRY and CDR2 SYGVKD. The CDR3 extends over 13 amino acids. Here the CDR3 DNA reads TGTGCCATAAAACAAGGGGGCCACGGGGAGCTGTTTTTT. The encoded protein is CAIKQGGHGELFF.

This clone occurred a few times. The chain combines TRBV7-2 with TRBJ1-2; maybe TRBD1 (5 bases). V shed 5 bases and J shed 3 bases, with 13 bases lying between them. This CDR3 comprises 14 residues. Germline values: CDR1 SGHTA, CDR2 FQGNSA. CDR3 amino acids: CASSGRGVHYGYTF. The CDR3 nucleotides read TGTGCCAGCAGCGGCCGGGGGGTCCACTATGGCTACACCTTC.

This clone was detected a few times. This chain connects TRBV7-2 to TRBJ2-1, with D maybe TRBD2 (6 bases). CDR1 and CDR2 from the germline V gene are SGHTA and FQGNSA. This CDR3 contains 13 residues. The germline V and J ends were trimmed by 3 bases and 7 bases, with 10 bases remaining between them. The CDR3 nucleotides read TGTGCCAGCAGCTTTTCGCGGGGAAATGAGCAGTTCTTC. Translation gives CASSFSRGNEQFF.

The J gene is TRBJ2-1, the V gene TRBV7-6; 7 nucleotides line up with TRBD2. The CDR3 has 15 amino acids. Germline lookup yields CDR1 SGHVS and CDR2 FNYEAQ. V was clipped by 1 base and J by 0 bases; unmatched bases: 0. CDR3 coding DNA: TGTGCCAGCAGCTTAGGCGGGGGCTCCTACAATGAGCAGTTCTTC. Amino acid sequence: CASSLGGGSYNEQFF.

This rearrangement joins TRBV30 to TRBJ2-2, with a possible D match to TRBD1 (6 bases). With 1 base removed from V and 2 bases from J, the gap between germline ends came to 20 bases. Germline V lookup: CDR1 GTSNPN, CDR2 SVGIG (reference sequence). The length of the CDR3 is 18 residues. The CDR3 spells CAWSGEVIGQINTGELFF. The CDR3 DNA reads as TGTGCCTGGAGTGGGGAAGTAATTGGACAGATAAACACCGGGGAGCTGTTTTTT.

The rearrangement uses TRBV7-2 and TRBJ2-5, with 10 bases lining up with TRBD2. Trimming at V came to 1 base and at J to 2 bases, leaving 7 bases not matched to a gene. Germline loops: CDR1 SGHTA, CDR2 FQGNSA. The CDR3 length is 17 residues. As DNA, the CDR3 is TGTGCCAGCAGCTTAGGGAGCGGGGGGGCGAGGCAAGAGACCCAGTACTTC. Residues: CASSLGSGGARQETQYF.

Written as DNA, the CDR3 is TGTGCCAGCAGCTTAAGGAGCGCCTCTGGAAACACCATATATTTT. Translation gives CASSLRSASGNTIYF. The J gene is TRBJ1-3, the V gene TRBV7-9; D gene ambiguous. This CDR3 region has 15 residues. In germline, CDR1 is SEHNR, CDR2 FQNEAQ (reference sequence). With 2 bases removed from V and 0 bases from J, the gap between germline ends came to 8 bases.

The genes are TRBV4-2 and TRBJ1-5, with a tentative D call TRBD1 (6 bases). V was cut by 5 bases and J by 6 bases, with 11 bases left in between. There are 13 residues in the CDR3. The germline CDR1 and CDR2 sequences are LGHNA and YNFKEQ. CDR3 bases: TGTGCCAGCAGCATAACAGGGAGTCAGCCCCAGCATTTT. Its protein is CASSITGSQPQHF.

V and J are TRBV4-2 and TRBJ2-2; 10 bases align to TRBD1. This CDR3 region has 15 residues. The germline gives CDR1 LGHNA, CDR2 YNFKEQ. Trimming took 8 bases from V and 5 from J; bases not matched to a gene: 8. The CDR3 coding sequence is TGTGCCAGCGGACTAGGACAGGGGGTTACCGGGGAGCTGTTTTTT. It codes for CASGLGQGVTGELFF.

The V gene is TRBV6-5, the J gene TRBJ2-7, with D maybe TRBD1 (6 bases). Per germline, CDR1 MNHEY and CDR2 SVGAGI. V was trimmed by 0 bases and J by 7 bases, leaving 16 bases between them. CDR3 length: 15 residues. CDR3 region: CASSYSLDSIREQYF. The CDR3 nucleotides read TGTGCCAGCAGTTACTCTCTGGACAGTATACGGGAGCAGTACTTC.

The chain couples TRBV6-4 to TRBJ1-2; D possibly corresponds to TRBD1 (6 bases). The CDR3 sequence is 14 residues long. The V end lost 0 bases, the J end lost 8 bases, and 13 bases lay between the germline ends. The germline V gene encodes CDR1 MRHNA and CDR2 SNTAGT. The CDR3 reads CASSDSARGVGYTF. For the CDR3, the DNA is TGTGCCAGCAGTGACTCGGCCAGGGGAGTCGGCTACACCTTC.

The genes are TRBV13 and TRBJ1-4, with no clear D. Trimming left V 5 bases short and J 8 bases short, with 9 bases between. Germline values: CDR1 PRHDT, CDR2 FYEKMQ (reference sequence). The CDR3 is 12 residues long. Here the CDR3 reads CASSRLAEKLFF. The CDR3 DNA is TGTGCCAGCAGCCGACTGGCGGAAAAACTGTTTTTT.

The chain is built from TRBV9 and TRBJ2-5; 11 positions match TRBD2. The trim removed 2 bases at V and 3 bases at J, leaving 3 bases unmatched. The CDR3 totals 15 residues. CDR1 and CDR2 from the germline V gene are SGDLS and YYNGEE. CDR3 nucleotides: TGTGCCAGCAGCGTCGCGACTAGCGGGGAAGAGACCCAGTACTTC. It is translated as CASSVATSGEETQYF.

The V and J genes are TRBV6-5 and TRBJ1-2; 7 bases are shared with TRBD1. The CDR3 covers 12 residues. The trim removed 9 bases at V and 3 bases at J, leaving 4 bases unmatched. Germline-derived CDR1 and CDR2 are MNHEY and SVGAGI. DNA for the CDR3: TGTGCCAGTCGCAGGGGGGACTATGGCTACACCTTC. It encodes CASRRGDYGYTF.

The chain couples TRBV6-1 to TRBJ2-2; unclear D gene. The CDR3 consists of 15 residues. V lost 4 bases and J 3 bases, leaving 12 bases between the germline ends. CDR1 is MNHNS and CDR2 is SASEGT in the germline V gene. CDR3 bases: TGTGCCAGCAGTGTTGTGGGCTTCGACACCGGGGAGCTGTTTTTT. As protein: CASSVVGFDTGELFF.

V usage is TRBV6-1 and J usage is TRBJ1-4; the match to TRBD1 covers 9 bases. The germline V gene has CDR1 MNHNS and CDR2 SASEGT. V dropped 3 bases and J dropped 5; count of bases not matched to a gene: 4. This CDR3 comprises 15 residues. The CDR3 DNA reads as TGTGCCAGCAGTGAGACCGGGACAGGGAATGAAAAACTGTTTTTT. This codes for CASSETGTGNEKLFF.

The chain employs TRBV6-5 and TRBJ1-4, with unresolved D. Trimming left V 5 bases short and J 4 bases short, with 14 bases between. CDR3 length: 15 residues. Germline V gene data show CDR1 as MNHEY and CDR2 as SVGAGI. The CDR3 loop reads CASSRNLGSNEKLFF. The CDR3 coding sequence is TGTGCCAGCAGTCGCAATTTGGGCAGTAATGAAAAACTGTTTTTT.